The entry below describes one T cell receptor (beta chain). Its antigen is not known. One junction end disagrees with the germline gene, perhaps due to a read error. This sample was included in a study of identifying expanded T cells in peripheral blood. During the collection period, no donor immune events like infections were recorded. Germline CDR1 MNHNS, CDR2 SASEGT. This CDR3 is 17 amino acids long. Regarding the study as a whole: Differentially abundant clones: 0.95 to 1.5 between replicates, around 16 at around 14 days, less than 20 at four. Variance in clone template counts between two-week samples significantly increased with total template count across all healthy donors.

Sequencing used immunoSEQ multiplex PCR; TCRdb keeps in-frame clones, though not all of them. The sample has approximately 120,000 clones; about 87% are singletons. Specimen: blood. The receptor comes from a person aged 18-70 years in good health. The V gene is TRBV6-1, the J gene TRBJ2-7; weak D call: TRBD1 (6 bases). The CDR3, as DNA: TGTGCCAGCAGTGAACTTACCTCACAGGGTTGGGGTGTCCGGACCTCCTTC. Encoded protein: CASSELTSQGWGVRTSF.